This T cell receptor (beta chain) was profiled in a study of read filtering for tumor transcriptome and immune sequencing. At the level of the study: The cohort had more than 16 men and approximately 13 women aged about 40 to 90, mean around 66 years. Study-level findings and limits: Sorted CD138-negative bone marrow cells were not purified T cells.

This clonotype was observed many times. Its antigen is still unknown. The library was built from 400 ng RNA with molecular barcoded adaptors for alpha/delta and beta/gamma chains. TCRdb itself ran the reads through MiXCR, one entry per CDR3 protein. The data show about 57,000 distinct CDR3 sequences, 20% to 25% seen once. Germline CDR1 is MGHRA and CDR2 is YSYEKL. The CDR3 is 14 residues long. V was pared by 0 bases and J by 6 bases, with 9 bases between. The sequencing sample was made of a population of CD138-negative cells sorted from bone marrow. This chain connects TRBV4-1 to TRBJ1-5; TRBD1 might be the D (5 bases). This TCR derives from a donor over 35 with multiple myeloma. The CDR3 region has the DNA TGCGCCAGCAGCCAAGAATCTGGGGGTCAGCCCCAGCATTTT. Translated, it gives CASSQESGGQPQHF.